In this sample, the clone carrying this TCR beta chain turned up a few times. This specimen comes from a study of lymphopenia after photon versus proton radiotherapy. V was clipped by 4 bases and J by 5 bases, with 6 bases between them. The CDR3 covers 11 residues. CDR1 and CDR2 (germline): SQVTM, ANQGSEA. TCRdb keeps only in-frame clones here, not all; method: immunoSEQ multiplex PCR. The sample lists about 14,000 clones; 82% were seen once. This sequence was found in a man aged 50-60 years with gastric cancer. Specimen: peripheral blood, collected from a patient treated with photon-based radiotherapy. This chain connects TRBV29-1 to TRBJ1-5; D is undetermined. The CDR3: CSVGRDQPQHF. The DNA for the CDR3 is TGCAGCGTTGGTCGGGATCAGCCCCAGCATTTT.